A selection of T cell receptor beta chains follows, all from one sample in a study of OX40 agonist ivuxolimab in advanced cancers. Only in-frame clones appear in the TCRdb table, and some are missing; sequencing was by immunoSEQ multiplex PCR. Of around 35,000 clones in the sample, less than 85% were seen once. Sample: CD4+ or CD8+ T cells sorted from blood, taken in a trial of the OX40 agonist ivuxolimab. These receptors were taken from an adult with an advanced solid tumor such as melanoma, head and neck, liver or kidney cancer. CDR3s include the opening cysteine and the closing phenylalanine or tryptophan. The D gene is left open where the match is weak. Rows may omit the clone size; those that give it use once, few, many or a size class.

D gene,clone size,J gene,V gene,CDR3 DNA,CDR3 protein
TRBD1,NA,TRBJ1-1,TRBV7-9,TGTGCCAGCAGCCCGGCTAGGGGGCTCTTGGGTGAAGCTTTCTTT,CASSPARGLLGEAFF
TRBD1,NA,TRBJ1-2,TRBV2,TGCGCCAGCAGTGGGACAGCTAACTATGGCTACACCTTC,CASSGTANYGYTF
TRBD1,NA,TRBJ1-2,TRBV5-1,TGCGCCAGCAGCTTATCGGGACAGGGTTCGGGCTACACCTTC,CASSLSGQGSGYTF
NA,NA,TRBJ1-3,TRBV5-1,TGCGCCAGCAGCCAAACAGGTCTAGCCTACTCTGGAAACACCATATATTTT,CASSQTGLAYSGNTIYF
TRBD1,medium-sized,TRBJ2-7,TRBV5-6,TGTGCCAGCAGCTGGGACACAGGGGACCTCTCCTACGAGCAGTACTTC,CASSWDTGDLSYEQYF
NA,NA,TRBJ2-7,TRBV5-1,TGCGCCAGCAGAAACGACTACGAGCAGTACTTC,CASRNDYEQYF
TRBD1,NA,TRBJ1-2,TRBV29-1,TGCAGCGTTGTTTCGGGACAGCCCTATGGCTACACCTTC,CSVVSGQPYGYTF
TRBD1,NA,TRBJ1-1,TRBV9,TGTGCCAGCAGCGTCCACCGGGACAGACAAAACACTGAAGCTTTCTTT,CASSVHRDRQNTEAFF
NA,NA,TRBJ1-2,TRBV5-6,TGTGCCAGCAGCTTGGAGACAGACCCCGCTAACTATGGCTACACCTTC,CASSLETDPANYGYTF
TRBD2,NA,TRBJ2-7,TRBV28,TGTGCCAGCAGTTCGGGGGGCTACGAGCAGTACTTC,CASSSGGYEQYF
NA,NA,TRBJ2-4,TRBV28,TGTGCCAGCAGCCTACCAGGAGGCGGGGACATTCAGTACTTC,CASSLPGGGDIQYF
TRBD1,NA,TRBJ2-1,TRBV7-6,TGTGCCAGCAGCACCGGGACAGGGGGCTTGGAGCAGTTCTTC,CASSTGTGGLEQFF
NA,NA,TRBJ2-7,TRBV5-1,TGCGCCAGCAGCTTTGCCAGGGGCGGCGAGCAGTACTTC,CASSFARGGEQYF
NA,many,TRBJ2-7,TRBV7-8,TGTGCCAGCAGCTTAGACGGGCAAATCTACGAGCAGTACTTC,CASSLDGQIYEQYF
NA,many,TRBJ1-5,TRBV6-5,TGTGCCAGCAGTTACACAGGGCGTGGTCAGCCCCAGCATTTT,CASSYTGRGQPQHF
NA,NA,TRBJ1-1,TRBV30,TGTGCCTGGAGGGGCAGGGGCTCGGGCACTGAAGCTTTCTTT,CAWRGRGSGTEAFF
TRBD2,NA,TRBJ2-1,TRBV29-1,TGCAGCGTTGACTTTAGCGGGAGAAGCTACAATGAGCAGTTCTTC,CSVDFSGRSYNEQFF
NA,NA,TRBJ2-7,TRBV29-1,TGCAGCGTTGTGACGGTCTCCTACGAGCAGTACTTC,CSVVTVSYEQYF
TRBD1,NA,TRBJ1-5,TRBV5-4,TGTGCCAGCAGCCGGGACAGGGGCAATCAGCCCCAGCATTTT,CASSRDRGNQPQHF
NA,NA,TRBJ2-1,TRBV19,TGTGCCAGTAGTATACGTGGGAGCCCATCCGCGGAGCAGTTCTTC,CASSIRGSPSAEQFF
NA,NA,TRBJ2-4,TRBV9,TGTGCCAGCAGCGTATCCGGGGGCAATGCCAAAAACATTCAGTACTTC,CASSVSGGNAKNIQYF
NA,NA,TRBJ2-7,TRBV9,TGTGCCAGCAGCGGAGACAGCACCTCCTACGAGCAGTACTTC,CASSGDSTSYEQYF
TRBD1,once,TRBJ2-7,TRBV29-1,TGCAGCGTTGTTGTTGACAGGGGCCACGAGCAGTACTTC,CSVVVDRGHEQYF
NA,NA,TRBJ1-5,TRBV29-1,TGCAGCGCCCTGACAGGCGACCTTAATCAGCCCCAGCATTTT,CSALTGDLNQPQHF
NA,NA,TRBJ2-7,TRBV7-2,TGTGCCAGCAGCGGCTACTACGAGCAGTACTTC,CASSGYYEQYF
NA,once,TRBJ2-2,TRBV27,TGTGCCAGCAGTTTATACGTAGCGCGAGGAGGGGAGCTGTTTTTT,CASSLYVARGGELFF
NA,NA,TRBJ2-3,TRBV5-4,TGTGCCAGCACCAATGGGTGGGGCGCGGATACGCAGTATTTT,CASTNGWGADTQYF
TRBD1,NA,TRBJ2-4,TRBV30,TGTGCCTGGGGGACAGGGGGGGCCAAAAACATTCAGTACTTC,CAWGTGGAKNIQYF
TRBD2,NA,TRBJ2-5,TRBV7-9,TGTGCCAGCAGCCCGGGACTATTAGAGACCCAGTACTTC,CASSPGLLETQYF